This record looks at one T cell receptor beta chain sequence and its context. Genomic DNA provided the template from which TCR beta VDJ and CDR3 profiles were obtained. In TCRdb, the reads were re-called with MiXCR into one record per CDR3 protein. Of a few hundred thousand distinct CDR3 sequences detected, around 30% appear once; the ten largest clones hold less than 1%. The sample originates from a study of CD8+CD57+ T cells in acquired aplastic anemia. Study information: Sorted CD4+ and CD8+ cells gave an average of approximately 3 ug of DNA.

Sequenced patients had shown CD8+CD57+ cell expansion by flow cytometry. Patients uniformly had severe acquired aplastic anemia. Blood samples were obtained from patients who had received no prior therapy. In germline, CDR1 is DFQATT, CDR2 SNEGSKA (reference sequence). CDR3 length: 16 amino acids. V dropped 4 bases and J dropped 1; count of bases not matched to a gene: 13. The chain couples TRBV20-1 to TRBJ2-7, with 7 nucleotides matching TRBD1. The source material was sorted CD4+, CD8+, or CD8+CD57+ T cells (not recorded which) from PBMCs. This receptor was taken from a human donor with aplastic anemia. The CDR3 DNA sequence: TGCAGTGCTAACTCGGACGACAGGGTTTTATCCTACGAGCAGTACTTC. Translation: CSANSDDRVLSYEQYF.